This TCR beta chain was identified during a study of regulatory T cells in long-lasting Graves disease. Study-level points and caveats: The TCR repertoire of persistent Graves' patients was less diverse than that of newly diagnosed ones.

Germline assignment: CDR1 SGHRS and CDR2 YFSETQ. V was clipped by 3 bases and J by 0 bases, with 6 bases between them. The CDR3 totals 14 residues. Time point here: persistent/refractory GD, antithyroid drugs over 5 years with positive TRAb. Isolated PBMC RNA provided the starting material for the TCR library. This clonotype was seen at least ten times. Antigen: not known. With iRepertoire HTBI primers and Arm-PCR of CDR3 regions, TCR beta libraries were built. Original processing notes: Across the samples, identification revealed about 62 TRBV and more than twelve TRBJ segments. TCRdb reprocessed the multiplex PCR reads with MiXCR, giving one entry per CDR3 protein. These V and J calls rely on TCRdb rather than the paper's analysis. Of 400,000 to 500,000 distinct CDR3 sequences detected, about a fifth appear once; the ten largest clones hold around 7%.

The V and J genes are TRBV5-1 and TRBJ1-4; the D is unclear. Sample: peripheral blood mononuclear cells (PBMCs), taken when the disease was refractory, from a patient treated with antithyroid drugs. The sequence was obtained from a female donor with Graves disease. The CDR3 region is CASSSGATNEKLFF. The CDR3 DNA follows: TGCGCCAGCAGCTCCGGGGCAACTAATGAAAAACTGTTTTTT.